Presented here are 27 T cell receptor beta chains from one specimen sequenced in a study of OX40 agonist ivuxolimab in advanced cancers. Clones were read by immunoSEQ multiplex PCR, and TCRdb kept only the in-frame ones, dropping some. The data show around 13,000 clones, with 70% to 85% seen just once and 42% held by the top ten. This specimen was CD4+ or CD8+ T cells sorted from blood, taken in a trial of the OX40 agonist ivuxolimab. The receptors shown here come from an adult with an advanced solid tumor such as melanoma, head and neck, liver or kidney cancer.

The chain combines TRBV11-3 with TRBJ2-4; 8 nucleotides agree with TRBD1. Per germline, CDR1 SGHNT and CDR2 YENEEA. V lost 5 bases and J lost 6; bases outside the gene matches: 15. The CDR3 totals 17 residues. CDR3 sequence (DNA): TGTGCCAGCAGCAACCTCTACAGGGGGTGGGGTGGAAACATTCAGTACTTC. This sequence encodes CASSNLYRGWGGNIQYF.

V is TRBV4-1 and J is TRBJ2-1; no definite D call. Between the trimmed V and J ends, which lost 6 bases and 0 bases, there was a span of 12 bases. In germline, CDR1 is MGHRA, CDR2 YSYEKL. This CDR3 comprises 15 residues. CDR3 amino acids: CASRPPVSSYNEQFF. CDR3 bases: TGCGCCAGCAGGCCCCCGGTGAGCTCCTACAATGAGCAGTTCTTC.

Only one count was recorded for this clone. The chain couples TRBV28 to TRBJ2-2; 8 bases fit TRBD2. The CDR3 is 16 amino acids. After removal of 2 bases from V and 1 base from J, the junction contained 3 bases not matched to a gene. From germline, CDR1 is MDHEN and CDR2 SYDVKM. CDR3 region: CASSLVGRENTGELFF. The DNA of the CDR3 is TGTGCCAGCAGTTTAGTCGGGAGGGAGAACACCGGGGAGCTGTTTTTT.

The J gene is TRBJ2-1, the V gene TRBV9, with 10 bases matching TRBD1. With 5 bases clipped from V and 8 bases from J, the junction kept 10 bases outside the gene matches. Germline V lookup: CDR1 SGDLS, CDR2 YYNGEE. This CDR3 is 15 amino acids long. The CDR3 DNA reads as TGTGCCAGCAGTACAACCGGGACAGGGGTCGATGAGCAGTTCTTC. Translated: CASSTTGTGVDEQFF.

This clone was counted a single time. The J gene is TRBJ2-1, the V gene TRBV5-5; a possible D gene is TRBD2 (6 bases). The length of the CDR3 is 15 residues. The V end lost 4 bases, the J end lost 5 bases, and 16 bases lay between the germline ends. The germline V gene encodes CDR1 SGHKS and CDR2 YYEKEE (reference sequence). CDR3 coding DNA: TGTGCCAGCAGCCGGAGGGTAGATTGGGACAATGAGCAGTTCTTC. It encodes CASSRRVDWDNEQFF. Full variable domain (remainder filled in from reference TRBV5-5 and TRBJ2-1): DAGVTQSPTHLIKTRGQQVTLRCSPISGHKSVSWYQQVLGQGPQFIFQYYEKEERGRGNFPDRFSARQFPNYSSELNVNALLLGDSALYLCASSRRVDWDNEQFFGPGTRLTVL.

The chain recombines TRBV29-1 with TRBJ2-7; the D gene is possibly TRBD1 (5 bases). V was shortened by 7 bases and J by 3 bases, with 19 bases between the two germline ends. This CDR3 spans 14 amino acids. CDR1 is SQVTM and CDR2 is ANQGSEA in the germline V gene. The CDR3 sequence is CSALGQGSNYEQYF. DNA for the CDR3: TGCAGCGCCTTGGGGCAGGGCTCTAACTACGAGCAGTACTTC.

This chain links TRBV7-9 with TRBJ2-2; weak D call: TRBD1 (6 bases). V lost 0 bases and J lost 5, with 22 bases in between. The germline V gene encodes CDR1 SEHNR and CDR2 FQNEAQ (reference sequence). The CDR3 has 19 amino acids. The CDR3 sequence is CASSLALSSGALVTGELFF. The CDR3 DNA sequence: TGTGCCAGCAGCTTAGCGCTAAGTTCAGGGGCGTTGGTTACCGGGGAGCTGTTTTTT.

CDR3 in amino acids: CASSLSTGPFSGANVLTF. The CDR3 DNA sequence: TGTGCCAGCTCACTTTCGACAGGACCCTTCTCTGGGGCCAACGTCCTGACTTTC. The genes are TRBV18 and TRBJ2-6; possibly TRBD1 for D (6 bases). V was trimmed by 4 bases and J by 0 bases, leaving 16 bases between them. The CDR3 loop spans 18 amino acids. Germline CDR1 is KGHSH and CDR2 is LQKENI.

The chain's CDR3 is CASRRYNEQFF. The CDR3 coding sequence is TGTGCCAGCAGACGATACAATGAGCAGTTCTTC. The chain has TRBV28 and TRBJ2-1; D remains ambiguous. Germline V lookup: CDR1 MDHEN, CDR2 SYDVKM. Trimming took 6 bases from V and 4 from J, leaving 4 bases between them. The CDR3 totals 11 residues. Filled out from reference TRBV28 and TRBJ2-1, the complete variable domain reads DVKVTQSSRYLVKRTGEKVFLECVQDMDHENMFWYRQDPGLGLRLIYFSYDVKMKEKGDIPEGYSVSREKKERFSLILESASTNQTSMYLCASRRYNEQFFGPGTRLTVL.

The chain is built from TRBV7-2 and TRBJ2-7, with D possibly TRBD1 on 6 matching bases. CDR3 length equals 15 residues. CDR1 and CDR2 (germline): SGHTA, FQGNSA. The germline V and J ends were trimmed by 2 bases and 2 bases, with 13 bases remaining between them. CDR3 sequence: CASSLNSYRAYEQYF. The CDR3 DNA reads TGTGCCAGCAGCTTAAATTCGTACAGGGCCTACGAGCAGTACTTC.

The chain employs TRBV27 and TRBJ2-5; the match to TRBD2 covers 7 bases. This CDR3 region has 12 residues. Losses at the gene ends were 6 bases for V and 7 bases for J; bases not matched to a gene: 5. The germline V gene has CDR1 MNHEY and CDR2 SMNVEV (reference sequence). The CDR3 nucleotides are TGTGCCAGCAGGAGCGGGGAAAGGACCCAGTACTTC. Translating it yields CASRSGERTQYF.

This clone rates as medium-sized. The rearrangement links TRBV5-4 to TRBJ2-6; D possibly corresponds to TRBD1 (5 bases). Germline CDR1 and CDR2: SGHNT and YYREEE (reference sequence). This CDR3 has 18 residues. The V end was cut by 3 bases, the J end by 0 bases, with 16 bases between. CDR3 in amino acids: CASSSGHALNSGANVLTF. DNA of the CDR3: TGTGCCAGCAGCTCAGGACACGCCCTTAACTCTGGGGCCAACGTCCTGACTTTC.

The CDR3, as DNA: TGTGCCAGCAGCATGAGGACTAATTTCTACGAGCAGTACTTC. It is translated as CASSMRTNFYEQYF. The rearrangement joins TRBV5-6 to TRBJ2-7; D might be TRBD2 (6 bases). Germline values: CDR1 SGHDT, CDR2 YYEEEE. V dropped 4 bases and J dropped 3 bases, with 14 bases sitting between them. This CDR3 has 14 amino acids.

V gene TRBV7-8 combines with J gene TRBJ1-6; D is uncertain. V lost 0 bases to trimming and J lost 8 bases, with 17 bases between them. Looked up from germline, CDR1 is SGHVS and CDR2 is FQNEAQ. The CDR3 runs 17 residues. CDR3 region: CASSLAGGVITDSPLHF. For the CDR3, the DNA is TGTGCCAGCAGCTTAGCGGGCGGAGTCATAACTGATTCACCCCTCCACTTT.

The chain joins TRBV4-3 to TRBJ2-5, with D hard to call. Trimming stripped 3 bases from V and 5 bases from J, with 10 bases between. The CDR3 runs to 13 residues. Germline V CDR1 and CDR2: LGHNA, YSLEER. The CDR3, as DNA: TGCGCCAGCAGCCACATAGTGGGGGAGACCCAGTACTTC. Translated: CASSHIVGETQYF.

This clone showed up just once. The chain uses TRBV19 and TRBJ2-3, with 11 bases fitting TRBD2. V gave up 3 bases and J gave up 3 bases; unmatched junction bases: 2. There are 15 residues in the CDR3. Germline CDR1 and CDR2: LNHDA and SQIVND (reference sequence). CDR3 sequence reads: CASSILAGGTDTQYF. The CDR3 coding sequence is TGTGCCAGTAGTATTCTAGCGGGAGGTACAGATACGCAGTATTTT.

The rearrangement links TRBV21-1 to TRBJ1-1. TRBV21-1 is given as a pseudogene. This CDR3 is 16 amino acids long. This CDR3 reads CASSKASLSLNTEAFF. CDR3 nucleotides: TGTGCCAGCAGCAAAGCCTCTTTGTCCCTGAACACTGAAGCTTTCTTT.

The chain carries TRBV10-3 and TRBJ2-7; tentative D call: TRBD2 (6 bases). Germline loops: CDR1 ENHRY, CDR2 SYGVKD. The CDR3 consists of 16 residues. V lost 10 bases to trimming and J lost 0 bases, with 22 bases between them. CDR3 bases: TGTGCCACGGCCGACTCCGGGACTCCGAGCTCCTACGAGCAGTACTTC. This codes for CATADSGTPSSYEQYF.

The rearrangement uses TRBV28 and TRBJ2-5; TRBD2 is a possible D gene (6 bases). The V end was cut by 10 bases, the J end by 4 bases, with 16 bases between. Germline V gene lookup returns CDR1 MDHEN and CDR2 SYDVKM. The CDR3 length is 13 residues. The DNA of the CDR3 is TGTGCCATGTCCCCGGGAGAAGGAGAGACCCAGTACTTC. Protein sequence: CAMSPGEGETQYF. Full variable domain (outside the CDR3, taken from reference TRBV28 and TRBJ2-5): DVKVTQSSRYLVKRTGEKVFLECVQDMDHENMFWYRQDPGLGLRLIYFSYDVKMKEKGDIPEGYSVSREKKERFSLILESASTNQTSMYLCAMSPGEGETQYFGPGTRLLVL.

The CDR3 loop reads CASSQDIRAYEQYF. The CDR3 coding sequence is TGCGCCAGCAGCCAAGATATTCGTGCCTACGAGCAGTACTTC. This chain joins TRBV4-1 and TRBJ2-7; D is unclear. Trimming cost V 0 bases and J 2 bases, with 8 bases left between them. The germline CDR1 and CDR2 sequences are MGHRA and YSYEKL. CDR3 length: 14 amino acids.

This chain links TRBV5-8 with TRBJ2-3; 7 bases line up with TRBD2. The CDR3 totals 16 residues. Germline-derived CDR1 and CDR2 are SGHTS and YDEGEE. V lost 0 bases, J lost 2 bases, and 6 bases stayed unmatched. This CDR3 is CASSLEASGFTDTQYF. In DNA, the CDR3 is TGTGCCAGCAGCTTGGAGGCTAGCGGATTCACAGATACGCAGTATTTT.

The chain employs TRBV5-5 and TRBJ2-1, with 8 bases lining up with TRBD2. The germline V gene encodes CDR1 SGHKS and CDR2 YYEKEE (reference sequence). V shed 4 bases and J 15 bases; nucleotides not matched to a gene: 9. The CDR3 has 12 amino acids. CDR3 sequence: CASSRELAEAFF. In DNA, the CDR3 is TGTGCCAGCAGCCGGGAACTAGCGGAGGCGTTCTTC.

V is TRBV28 and J is TRBJ2-7, with D perhaps matching TRBD1 (5 bases). The CDR3 has 13 amino acids. Between the trimmed V and J ends, which lost 5 bases and 6 bases, there was a span of 14 bases. Per germline, CDR1 MDHEN and CDR2 SYDVKM. CDR3 residues: CASSHLQVLEQYF. The CDR3 DNA reads TGTGCCAGCAGTCACTTACAGGTTCTCGAGCAGTACTTC.

The chain employs TRBV7-9 and TRBJ2-5; 12 nucleotides match TRBD1. Trimming took 5 bases from V and 6 from J; bases not matched to a gene: 7. The CDR3 consists of 15 residues. In germline, CDR1 is SEHNR, CDR2 FQNEAQ (reference sequence). CDR3 DNA: TGTGCCAGCAGCACGCCGGGACAGGGGGCGAAGACCCAGTACTTC. Its protein is CASSTPGQGAKTQYF.

The chain recombines TRBV9 with TRBJ1-1, with TRBD1 matching over 8 bases. The CDR3 length is 15 residues. Germline CDR1 SGDLS, CDR2 YYNGEE. V dropped 3 bases and J dropped 4; count of bases not matched to a gene: 8. In DNA form, the CDR3 reads TGTGCCAGCAGCGCGACACAGGGGGGAGGCACTGAAGCTTTCTTT. Translated, it gives CASSATQGGGTEAFF.

The genes are TRBV19 and TRBJ2-1, with 9 bases fitting TRBD1. Trimming removed 5 bases from V and 4 bases from J; junction bases left unmatched: 3. The CDR3 loop spans 14 amino acids. CDR1 and CDR2 from the germline V gene are LNHDA and SQIVND (reference sequence). The CDR3 nucleotides read TGTGCCAGTAGTTGGGACAGGGAGTACAATGAGCAGTTCTTC. Its protein product is CASSWDREYNEQFF.

This chain uses TRBV7-6 with TRBJ1-4; D gene uncertain. This CDR3 comprises 14 residues. Trimming pared 6 bases from V and 2 bases from J, leaving 10 bases between. Germline CDR1 SGHVS, CDR2 FNYEAQ. The CDR3 here is CASSSTRTNEKLFF. CDR3 coding DNA: TGTGCCAGCAGTTCGACGCGGACTAATGAAAAACTGTTTTTT.